Each of the 17 T cell receptor beta chains below was sequenced from the same sample in a study of Ad26.COV2.S vaccination and SARS-CoV-2 variants (dated by TCRdb to 2020 to 2022). The meaning of the sample's treatment or condition label: some 19 received Ad26.COV2.S at low or high dose, single or two shots; roughly five received placebo; per-sample allocation not given. For vaccine and placebo recipients, the sequenced repertoires came from samples collected on day 63 after the first injection. The library was made by the immunoSEQ multiplex PCR assay. The immuneACCESS repertoire file appears here via TCRdb, limited to in-frame rearrangements. These files lack a portion of the clones; in checked studies, under half of the deficit traces to unresolved V genes, and the cause of the others is not known. In all, the sample holds more than 350,000 clones, and 75% to 95% of those were seen once. The ten largest clones add up to 12% of the sample.

Specimen: peripheral blood, collected in a trial of Ad26.COV2.S vaccine versus placebo. These receptors were taken from a person aged 18 to 65 who received the Ad26.COV2.S COVID-19 vaccine or a placebo.

The V and J genes are TRBV19 and TRBJ1-5; 9 bases fit TRBD1. The CDR3 covers 15 residues. J lost 6 bases, V lost 4 bases, and 7 bases had no gene match. Germline V gene data show CDR1 as LNHDA and CDR2 as SQIVND (reference sequence). The DNA of the CDR3 is TGTGCCAGTAGTAACGGACAGGGGAAGGTTCAGCCCCAGCATTTT. Its protein product is CASSNGQGKVQPQHF.

This chain joins TRBV9 and TRBJ2-3, with 7 bases lining up with TRBD2. CDR3 length: 15 residues. Germline V lookup: CDR1 SGDLS, CDR2 YYNGEE. Trimming cost V 3 bases and J 2 bases; bases outside gene matches: 6. The CDR3 DNA reads as TGTGCCAGCAGCGGGACTAGTCTGACCACAGATACGCAGTATTTT. Translating gives CASSGTSLTTDTQYF.

V usage is TRBV10-2 and J usage is TRBJ2-3, with D perhaps matching TRBD2 (5 bases). Germline CDR1 and CDR2: WSHSY and SAAADI. The CDR3 contains 13 residues. V was cut by 3 bases and J by 2 bases, with 6 bases left in between. CDR3: CASSDLATDTQYF. The CDR3 region has the DNA TGCGCCAGCAGTGATCTAGCCACAGATACGCAGTATTTT.

This clone was detected only once. V gene TRBV28 combines with J gene TRBJ2-7; 8 bases match TRBD1. The CDR3 has 12 amino acids. CDR1 and CDR2 (germline): MDHEN, SYDVKM. After removal of 6 bases from V and 7 bases from J, the junction contained 5 bases not matched to a gene. This CDR3 is CASSRNRGEQYF. CDR3 coding DNA: TGTGCCAGCAGCAGAAACAGGGGGGAGCAGTACTTC.

The J gene is TRBJ1-2, the V gene TRBV6-5; D possibly corresponds to TRBD1 (5 bases). The CDR3 extends over 14 amino acids. The germline CDR1 and CDR2 sequences are MNHEY and SVGAGI. Deletions cut 4 bases from V and 6 bases from J, with 15 bases between. The CDR3 nucleotides read TGTGCCAGCAGTTCCTCAGGGCTATTAAATGGCTACACCTTC. It encodes CASSSSGLLNGYTF.

The chain employs TRBV19 and TRBJ1-4; D remains unclear. The CDR3 loop spans 17 amino acids. Germline V gives CDR1 LNHDA, CDR2 SQIVND (reference sequence). The V gene lost 3 bases and the J gene lost 0 bases, with 14 bases spanning the gap. CDR3 region: CASSMTSLLTTNEKLFF. The CDR3 nucleotides are TGTGCCAGTAGTATGACCTCCCTACTTACAACTAATGAAAAACTGTTTTTT. The variable domain in full, completed from reference TRBV19 and TRBJ1-4, reads DGGITQSPKYLFRKEGQNVTLSCEQNLNHDAMYWYRQDPGQGLRLIYYSQIVNDFQKGDIAEGYSVSREKKESFPLTVTSAQKNPTAFYLCASSMTSLLTTNEKLFFGSGTQLSVL.

CDR3 nucleotide sequence: TGTGCCATCAGTAAGGACAGGGTCCGAGAGACCCAGTACTTC. Translation gives CAISKDRVRETQYF. This chain connects TRBV10-3 to TRBJ2-5; the match to TRBD1 covers 8 bases. V lost 5 bases to trimming and J lost 4 bases; unmatched junction nucleotides: 6. There are 14 residues in the CDR3. Germline CDR1 and CDR2: ENHRY and SYGVKD.

V and J are TRBV28 and TRBJ2-1, with a weak D call TRBD1 (5 bases). V shed 5 bases and J shed 3 bases, with 17 bases lying between them. Germline values: CDR1 MDHEN, CDR2 SYDVKM. This CDR3 comprises 16 residues. This chain's CDR3 is CASSILPQGLYNEQFF. The CDR3 nucleotides read TGTGCCAGCAGTATTCTCCCCCAGGGTCTCTACAATGAGCAGTTCTTC.

This clone was seen just once. Other nucleotide sequences in the sample specify the same CDR3. V gene TRBV19 combines with J gene TRBJ1-5; D is perhaps TRBD1 (5 bases). The germline CDR1 and CDR2 sequences are LNHDA and SQIVND (reference sequence). This CDR3 has 13 amino acids. V lost 5 bases and J lost 4, with 9 bases in between. CDR3: CASSPGLNQPQHF. Here the CDR3 DNA reads TGTGCCAGTAGTCCAGGGTTAAATCAGCCCCAGCATTTT.

The rearrangement uses TRBV7-2 and TRBJ2-3; 8 bases are a match to TRBD2. V gave up 5 bases and J gave up 2 bases; unmatched junction bases: 9. Germline CDR1 SGHTA, CDR2 FQGNSA. The CDR3 contains 16 residues. CDR3 coding DNA: TGTGCCAGCAGCCCCCATCAGCGGGGGAACACAGATACGCAGTATTTT. Protein: CASSPHQRGNTDTQYF.

The CDR3 spells CASSTGLAASTDTQYF. In DNA, the CDR3 is TGTGCCAGCAGCACCGGACTAGCAGCAAGCACAGATACGCAGTATTTT. V usage is TRBV7-2 and J usage is TRBJ2-3, with TRBD2 matching 8 bases. V gave up 5 bases and J gave up 0 bases; unmatched junction bases: 7. This CDR3 comprises 16 residues. The germline V gene has CDR1 SGHTA and CDR2 FQGNSA.

CDR3 in DNA: TGTGCCAGCAGTGTAGGCAGCCACACCGGGGAGCTGTTTTTT. Translating gives CASSVGSHTGELFF. The gene calls are TRBV2 and TRBJ2-2; D is uncertain. V was clipped by 4 bases and J by 3 bases, with 9 bases between them. This CDR3 spans 14 amino acids. The germline V gene has CDR1 SNHLY and CDR2 FYNNEI.

This clone was detected only a few times. In DNA form, the CDR3 reads TGTGCCTGGAGGCTAGCGGGAGGGCCATACGAGCAGTACTTC. Encoded protein: CAWRLAGGPYEQYF. This chain links TRBV30 with TRBJ2-7; 12 nucleotides match TRBD2. V was clipped by 3 bases and J by 4 bases; unmatched bases: 4. The CDR3 is 14 residues long. From germline, CDR1 is GTSNPN and CDR2 SVGIG (reference sequence).

This sequence joins TRBV19 and TRBJ2-7; 8 bases line up with TRBD1. V shed 5 bases, J shed 2 bases, and the junction held 5 bases outside the gene matches. CDR3 length equals 14 residues. Germline V gene data show CDR1 as LNHDA and CDR2 as SQIVND (reference sequence). CDR3 sequence (DNA): TGTGCCAGTAGTCCGGGGACAGGCCCCTACGAGCAGTACTTC. It yields the protein CASSPGTGPYEQYF.

The genes are TRBV10-3 and TRBJ1-1; 7 positions agree with TRBD1. Germline CDR1 and CDR2: ENHRY and SYGVKD. The V and J ends lost 0 bases and 4 bases, in that order; junction bases with no gene match: 8. The CDR3 covers 16 residues. For the CDR3, the DNA is TGTGCCATCAGTGAGTCCCATTTAAGGGGGCCCACTGAAGCTTTCTTT. Translation: CAISESHLRGPTEAFF.

The chain employs TRBV18 and TRBJ2-3, with 7 bases aligning to TRBD1. V was clipped by 4 bases and J by 1 base; unmatched bases: 5. The CDR3 sequence is 15 residues long. Germline V lookup: CDR1 KGHSH, CDR2 LQKENI. The CDR3 loop reads CASSHGQVGTDTQYF. The CDR3 region has the DNA TGTGCCAGCTCACACGGACAGGTTGGCACAGATACGCAGTATTTT.

J is TRBJ2-1 and V is TRBV11-3; 7 bases are shared with TRBD1. After removal of 5 bases from V and 2 bases from J, the junction contained 6 bases not matched to a gene. The germline V gene has CDR1 SGHNT and CDR2 YENEEA. This CDR3 is 15 amino acids long. CDR3 residues: CASSPRDRTYNEQFF. In DNA form, the CDR3 reads TGTGCCAGCAGCCCAAGGGACAGAACCTACAATGAGCAGTTCTTC.